Listed here are 28 T cell receptor beta chains from one sample, sequenced in a study of neurological immune-mediated disorders. TCRdb fed the 5' RACE reads into MiXCR, producing one record per CDR3 protein. This table holds some 50,000 distinct CDR3 sequences, 16% found once. Sequencing input: PBMCs. These receptors all stem from a man between 60 and 75 years old in good health.

In its sample, this clonotype was seen many times. The chain links TRBV20-1 to TRBJ2-5, with TRBD2 matching 13 bases. The CDR3 contains 13 residues. Germline V gene sequence: CDR1 DFQATT, CDR2 SNEGSKA (reference sequence). The J segment lost 7 bases and the V segment lost 6 bases, leaving 5 bases of the junction unmatched. In DNA, the CDR3 is TGCAGTGCGCGGACTAGCGGGAGATGGACCCAGTACTTC. Translated, it gives CSARTSGRWTQYF.

This clonotype was observed many times. The gene calls are TRBV20-1 and TRBJ1-4, with 7 bases identical to TRBD1. The CDR3 consists of 14 residues. The V and J ends lost 2 bases and 5 bases, in that order; junction bases with no gene match: 5. From germline, CDR1 is DFQATT and CDR2 SNEGSKA (reference sequence). CDR3 residues: CSARTGQLNEKLFF. CDR3 DNA: TGCAGTGCTAGAACGGGACAGCTCAATGAAAAACTGTTTTTT.

In its sample, this clonotype was seen once. This may stem from a read error, because a much larger clone lies one nucleotide away. The V call is TRBV27, the J call TRBJ1-2, with 9 positions matching TRBD1. CDR3 length: 14 amino acids. J lost 6 bases, V lost 5 bases, and 7 bases had no gene match. Looked up from germline, CDR1 is MNHEY and CDR2 is SMNVEV (reference sequence). The CDR3 region is CASSVITGGDGYTF. The CDR3 coding sequence is TGTGCCAGCAGTGTAATAACAGGGGGCGATGGCTACACCTTC.

This clonotype has just a few counts. The V call is TRBV19, the J call TRBJ2-3; D is ambiguous. Germline CDR1 reads LNHDA; CDR2 reads SQIVND (reference sequence). Trimming left V 6 bases short and J 0 bases short, with 7 bases between. This CDR3 region has 13 residues. Here the CDR3 reads CASRERSTDTQYF. DNA for the CDR3: TGTGCCAGTAGGGAGCGTAGCACAGATACGCAGTATTTT.

This clonotype was seen at least ten times. CDR3 amino acids: CSVEGGGGSTPLSLAKNIQYF. The CDR3 DNA sequence: TGCAGCGTTGAAGGGGGAGGGGGCTCTACCCCTCTATCACTAGCCAAAAACATTCAGTACTTC. J is TRBJ2-4 and V is TRBV29-1; TRBD1 or TRBD2 may be the D gene (7 bases each). CDR3 size: 21 residues. Germline-derived CDR1 and CDR2 are SQVTM and ANQGSEA. V lost 1 base, J lost 0 bases, and 28 bases lay in between.

This clonotype occurred many times. The chain combines TRBV5-5 with TRBJ2-7; 9 nucleotides align to TRBD1. The length of the CDR3 is 15 residues. Per germline, CDR1 SGHKS and CDR2 YYEKEE (reference sequence). Germline trimming cut 4 bases from V and 0 bases from J; bases unmatched to any gene: 5. The CDR3 DNA reads TGTGCCAGCAGCCCTACAGGGGGCCTCTCCTACGAGCAGTACTTC. It is translated as CASSPTGGLSYEQYF.

This clonotype was detected many times. This chain connects TRBV19 to TRBJ2-1, with 10 bases identical to TRBD2. After removal of 4 bases from V and 2 bases from J, the junction contained 2 bases not matched to a gene. Per the germline V gene, CDR1 is LNHDA and CDR2 is SQIVND (reference sequence). CDR3 length: 15 amino acids. CDR3 in DNA: TGTGCCAGTAGTAGGACTAGCGGAGCCTACAATGAGCAGTTCTTC. Its protein product is CASSRTSGAYNEQFF.

The chain combines TRBV3-1 with TRBJ2-7, with 10 bases lining up with TRBD1. The CDR3 is 15 amino acids. Germline V CDR1 and CDR2: LGHDT, YNNKEL (reference sequence). V shed 4 bases, J shed 0 bases, and the junction held 3 bases outside the gene matches. The CDR3 here is CASSPGQGDSYEQYF. In DNA, the CDR3 is TGTGCCAGCAGCCCCGGACAGGGGGACTCCTACGAGCAGTACTTC.

In its sample, this clonotype was seen many times. V usage is TRBV7-2 and J usage is TRBJ1-1; 8 nucleotides match TRBD1. J was trimmed by 4 bases and V by 6 bases; bases with no gene match: 7. CDR1 and CDR2 from the germline V gene are SGHTA and FQGNSA. CDR3 length equals 14 residues. The CDR3 nucleotides are TGTGCCAGCAGTCGACAGGGGCACGGCACTGAAGCTTTCTTT. Its protein product is CASSRQGHGTEAFF.

This clonotype was recorded many times. V gene TRBV6-5 combines with J gene TRBJ2-5; no clear D. CDR1 and CDR2 (germline): MNHEY, SVGAGI. The CDR3 is 14 residues long. Deletions cut 2 bases from V and 1 base from J, with 8 bases between. Here the CDR3 DNA reads TGTGCCAGCAGTTACGCGGCCAGCCAAGAGACCCAGTACTTC. It is translated as CASSYAASQETQYF.

This clonotype appeared many times. The chain combines TRBV20-1 with TRBJ2-3; D may be TRBD1 or TRBD2 (6 bases each). V lost 0 bases and J lost 2, with 9 bases in between. The length of the CDR3 is 14 residues. CDR1 is DFQATT and CDR2 is SNEGSKA in the germline V gene (reference sequence). In DNA form, the CDR3 reads TGCAGTGCTAGAGACGGGGGCCTCACAGATACGCAGTATTTT. Protein product: CSARDGGLTDTQYF.

This clonotype was seen at least ten times. The chain carries TRBV7-7 and TRBJ2-1, with 9 positions matching TRBD1. The V segment lost 4 bases and the J segment 1 base; nucleotides outside the gene matches: 2. Per germline, CDR1 SSHAT and CDR2 FNYEAQ (reference sequence). The CDR3 length is 15 residues. The DNA for the CDR3 is TGTGCCAGCAGCTGGGGACAGGGTTCCTACAATGAGCAGTTCTTC. It codes for CASSWGQGSYNEQFF.

In this sample, this clonotype turned up many times. This chain joins TRBV29-1 and TRBJ2-1; 11 nucleotides agree with TRBD2. Looked up from germline, CDR1 is SQVTM and CDR2 is ANQGSEA. The CDR3 is 13 residues long. V was pared by 6 bases and J by 9 bases, with 7 bases of the junction left unmatched. The CDR3 is CSVALAGVGEQFF. The CDR3 DNA follows: TGCAGCGTCGCACTAGCGGGAGTTGGTGAGCAGTTCTTC.

The sample holds many counts of this clonotype. The chain has TRBV15 and TRBJ1-4; 7 nucleotides align to TRBD1. Germline CDR1 LNHNV, CDR2 YYDKDF (reference sequence). The CDR3 loop spans 15 amino acids. V lost 6 bases, J lost 0 bases, and 4 bases stayed unmatched. The CDR3 protein is CATRGGTATNEKLFF. CDR3 coding DNA: TGTGCCACCAGGGGGGGGACAGCAACTAATGAAAAACTGTTTTTT.

This clonotype was seen at least ten times. The genes are TRBV11-1 and TRBJ2-1; the D gene could be TRBD1 or TRBD2 (5 bases each). Trimming pared 5 bases from V and 4 bases from J, leaving 12 bases between. Germline assignment: CDR1 SGHAT and CDR2 FQDESV (reference sequence). The CDR3 runs to 14 residues. The CDR3 nucleotides read TGTGCCAGCAGCGCTCTCGGGGCATACAATGAGCAGTTCTTC. Translating it yields CASSALGAYNEQFF.

This clonotype was picked up many times. The V gene is TRBV20-1, the J gene TRBJ2-5; TRBD1 is a possible D gene (6 bases). The V end lost 0 bases, the J end lost 5 bases, and 10 bases lay between the germline ends. Germline V gene sequence: CDR1 DFQATT, CDR2 SNEGSKA (reference sequence). The CDR3 extends over 13 amino acids. The CDR3: CSAREGARETQYF. The CDR3, as DNA: TGCAGTGCTAGAGAGGGGGCGAGGGAGACCCAGTACTTC.

This clonotype was observed many times. The chain recombines TRBV5-1 with TRBJ2-2, with 9 bases lining up with TRBD1. Germline assignment: CDR1 SGHRS and CDR2 YFSETQ. The CDR3 is made up of 15 amino acids. V shed 4 bases and J 5 bases; nucleotides not matched to a gene: 6. The CDR3 region is CASSLYRGRTGELFF. In DNA, the CDR3 is TGCGCCAGCAGCCTCTACAGGGGGCGTACCGGGGAGCTGTTTTTT.

This clonotype appeared many times. V is TRBV7-3 and J is TRBJ2-1, with 9 bases aligning to TRBD1. In germline, CDR1 is SGHTA, CDR2 FQGTGA. V shed 5 bases, J shed 9 bases, and the junction held 14 bases outside the gene matches. The CDR3 length is 16 residues. CDR3 sequence reads: CASSRTGGAGFGEQFF. As DNA, the CDR3 is TGTGCCAGCAGCCGTACAGGGGGCGCCGGGTTTGGTGAGCAGTTCTTC. The whole variable domain, filled in from reference TRBV7-3 and TRBJ2-1, reads GAGVSQTPSNKVTEKGKYVELRCDPISGHTALYWYRQSLGQGPEFLIYFQGTGAADDSGLPNDRFFAVRPEGSVSTLKIQRTERGDSAVYLCASSRTGGAGFGEQFFGPGTRLTVL.

CDR3 bases: TGCAGTGCTATGGAAAGGGGACAGGGGTTAAATCAGCCCCAGCATTTT. This gives the protein CSAMERGQGLNQPQHF. The genes are TRBV20-1 and TRBJ1-5; 10 bases fit TRBD1. Germline V gene sequence: CDR1 DFQATT, CDR2 SNEGSKA (reference sequence). There are 16 residues in the CDR3. J was trimmed by 4 bases and V by 4 bases; bases with no gene match: 10.

About this clonotype itself: A much larger clone lies one base from this, so it may be a read error. CDR3 residues: CASSPLTSGTGNYNEKLFF. The DNA of the CDR3 is TGTGCCAGCTCACCACTTACTTCCGGGACAGGGAACTATAATGAAAAACTGTTTTTT. The chain employs TRBV18 and TRBJ1-4; 9 bases align to TRBD1. J gave up 4 bases and V 1 base, and 13 bases lay outside the gene matches. The CDR3 extends over 19 amino acids. The V gene's germline CDR1 is KGHSH and CDR2 LQKENI.

Many counts were recorded for this clonotype. V gene TRBV18 combines with J gene TRBJ2-1; D is unresolved. This CDR3 region has 14 residues. The V end was cut by 4 bases, the J end by 3 bases, with 10 bases between. Germline assignment: CDR1 KGHSH and CDR2 LQKENI. The CDR3: CASSLGLDYNEQFF. The CDR3 DNA reads TGTGCCAGCTCACTGGGCTTGGACTACAATGAGCAGTTCTTC.

This clonotype has a count of ten or more. V is TRBV6-1 and J is TRBJ2-6; tentative D call: TRBD2 (6 bases). CDR3 length: 17 amino acids. Per the germline V gene, CDR1 is MNHNS and CDR2 is SASEGT. The V end was cut by 8 bases, the J end by 4 bases, with 21 bases between. CDR3 bases: TGTGCCAGCCGCCCCTGGAGGAGGGGAGAAGGGGCCAACGTCCTGACTTTC. This sequence encodes CASRPWRRGEGANVLTF.

This clonotype was counted ten times or more. As DNA, the CDR3 is TGCGCCAGCAGTGGACTAGCGGACTACAATGAGCAGTTCTTC. Its translation: CASSGLADYNEQFF. The chain carries TRBV4-3 and TRBJ2-1; 10 nucleotides match TRBD2. The V gene end was trimmed by 6 bases and the J gene end by 3 bases; junction bases not matched to a gene: 2. Germline loops: CDR1 LGHNA, CDR2 YSLEER. The CDR3 runs 14 residues.

This clonotype was counted at least ten times. The chain uses TRBV5-1 and TRBJ1-4, with 7 positions matching TRBD1. The junction had 2 bases not matched to a gene; V was cut back by 2 bases and J by 4 bases. Germline values: CDR1 SGHRS, CDR2 YFSETQ. This CDR3 comprises 14 residues. The CDR3 coding sequence is TGCGCCAGCAGCTTACAGGGGAGTAATGAAAAACTGTTTTTT. Translating it yields CASSLQGSNEKLFF.

The J gene is TRBJ2-3, the V gene TRBV24-1; TRBD1 agrees at 9 bases. This CDR3 contains 15 residues. The ends lost 9 bases at V and 4 bases at J; junction bases unmatched: 10. The V gene's germline CDR1 is KGHDR and CDR2 SFDVKD. CDR3 in DNA: TGTGCCACCTCCTTGGGAGGACAGGGGTCAGATACGCAGTATTTT. This gives the protein CATSLGGQGSDTQYF.

For this clonotype: A junction boundary mismatches the germline segment, possibly from a read error. The chain recombines TRBV7-3 with TRBJ1-4, with D perhaps matching TRBD1 (5 bases). The CDR3 is 15 amino acids. Per germline, CDR1 SGHTA and CDR2 FQGTGA. The chain's CDR3 is CASILTGDGNEKLFF. The CDR3 bases are TGTGCCAGCATCTTAACTGGGGACGGGAATGAAAAACTGTTTTTT.

This clonotype was picked up many times. The rearrangement joins TRBV7-2 to TRBJ1-1; 8 nucleotides line up with TRBD1. The CDR3 runs to 15 residues. J lost 0 bases, V lost 5 bases, and 5 bases had no gene match. Germline-derived CDR1 and CDR2 are SGHTA and FQGNSA. The CDR3 protein is CASSGGTGVNTEAFF. The CDR3 bases are TGTGCCAGCAGCGGGGGGACAGGAGTGAACACTGAAGCTTTCTTT.

Details on this clonotype: A read error may produce the germline difference seen at one junction end. The chain carries TRBV7-8 and TRBJ2-4; 7 bases match TRBD1. Per germline, CDR1 SGHVS and CDR2 FQNEAQ. The CDR3 covers 17 residues. In nucleotides, the CDR3 is TGTGCTAGCATCCCCTCAAACAGGGGCCTAGCCAAAAACATTCAGTACTTC. Translated: CASIPSNRGLAKNIQYF.